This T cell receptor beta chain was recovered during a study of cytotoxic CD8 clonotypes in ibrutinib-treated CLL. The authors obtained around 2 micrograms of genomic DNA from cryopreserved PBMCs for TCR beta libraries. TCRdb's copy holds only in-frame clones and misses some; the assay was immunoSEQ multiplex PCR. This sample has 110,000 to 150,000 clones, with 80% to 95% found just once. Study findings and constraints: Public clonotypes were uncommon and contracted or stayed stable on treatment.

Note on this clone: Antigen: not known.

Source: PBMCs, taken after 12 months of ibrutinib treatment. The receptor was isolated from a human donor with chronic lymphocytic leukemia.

Here the CDR3 DNA reads TGTGCCAGCAGCAGGGGAGTAGATGCGGGCCTCTCCTACAATGAGCAGTTCTTC. Residues: CASSRGVDAGLSYNEQFF. The gene calls are TRBV5-4 and TRBJ2-1, with D perhaps matching TRBD1 or TRBD2 (5 bases each). CDR3 length: 18 residues. V lost 4 bases and J lost 0, with 20 bases in between. In germline, CDR1 is SGHNT, CDR2 YYREEE (reference sequence). Combining the CDR3 with reference TRBV5-4 and TRBJ2-1 gives the whole variable domain ETGVTQSPTHLIKTRGQQVTLRCSSQSGHNTVSWYQQALGQGPQFIFQYYREEENGRGNFPPRFSGLQFPNYSSELNVNALELDDSALYLCASSRGVDAGLSYNEQFFGPGTRLTVL.